This T cell receptor beta chain is drawn from a study of T-cell memory formation after mild COVID-19. The CDR3 has 17 amino acids. The V gene end was trimmed by 4 bases and the J gene end by 6 bases; junction bases not matched to a gene: 13. Germline values: CDR1 SGHRS, CDR2 YFSETQ. TCRdb reprocessed the 5' RACE reads via MiXCR and lists one record per CDR3 protein. This sample has fewer than 50,000 distinct CDR3 sequences, with roughly 9.8% found just once. This clonotype was counted many times. The genes are TRBV5-1 and TRBJ2-1; 10 bases are shared with TRBD2. This TCR was sampled from an adult woman who had mild COVID-19 (a few samples of this study predate the infection). Cell type and time point are not known. Material: PBMCs or a T cell subset sorted from them (not recorded which). The CDR3 loop reads CASSLPAAAGGPNEQFF. CDR3 DNA sequence: TGCGCCAGCAGCCTACCGGCCGCAGCGGGGGGGCCCAATGAGCAGTTCTTC.